A selection of T cell receptor beta chains follows, all from one sample in a study of T cells after yellow fever vaccination. TCRdb ran MiXCR on the 5' RACE reads and lists one entry per CDR3 protein. The top ten hold 14% of the sample, which has hundreds of thousands of distinct CDR3 sequences, around 21% seen once. Specimen: PBMCs, collected 15 days after the yellow fever booster vaccination. The source is a young man who received the YFV17D yellow fever vaccine. The CDR3 runs from the conserved cysteine through the conserved F or W. A D gene is named only where the DNA matches it firmly. Part of the rows lack a size; the others show once, few, many or a class for expanded clones.

j_gene | abundance | v_gene | d_gene | CDR3aa | CDR3nt
TRBJ2-3 | NA | TRBV12-3/TRBV12-4 | NA | CASSNNQVDTQYF | TGTGCCAGCAGCAACAACCAAGTGGATACGCAGTATTTT
TRBJ2-1 | NA | TRBV5-4 | NA | CASGLDEQFF | TGTGCCAGCGGACTCGATGAGCAGTTCTTC
TRBJ2-6 | NA | TRBV28 | NA | CASSLIVSGANVLTF | TGTGCCAGCAGTTTAATAGTCTCTGGGGCCAACGTCCTGACTTTC
TRBJ2-3 | NA | TRBV7-9 | TRBD2 | CASVIAGLDTQYF | TGTGCCAGCGTAATAGCGGGATTGGATACGCAGTATTTT
TRBJ2-3 | few | TRBV20-1 | TRBD2 | CSAPTSGENTQYF | TGCAGTGCCCCGACTAGCGGAGAGAATACGCAGTATTTT
TRBJ2-7 | NA | TRBV27 | TRBD2 | CASSLLGGRPYEQYF | TGTGCCAGCAGTTTATTGGGCGGGAGACCATACGAGCAGTACTTC
TRBJ2-7 | many | TRBV12-3/TRBV12-4 | NA | CASSFSAFGQRKGEQYF | TGTGCCAGCAGTTTTTCCGCGTTTGGCCAGCGGAAGGGCGAGCAGTACTTC
TRBJ2-2 | few | TRBV4-2 | NA | CASSPQGGAGGELFF | TGTGCCAGCAGCCCACAGGGGGGGGCCGGCGGGGAGCTGTTTTTT
TRBJ2-7 | few | TRBV11-2 | NA | CASSWTADEQYF | TGTGCCAGCAGCTGGACTGCGGACGAGCAGTACTTC
TRBJ1-2 | few | TRBV14 | NA | CASSRQVNYGYTF | TGTGCCAGCAGCCGACAGGTCAACTATGGCTACACCTTC
TRBJ2-1 | few | TRBV29-1 | TRBD2 | CSVEEGGDFYNEQFF | TGCAGCGTTGAAGAGGGGGGGGATTTCTACAATGAGCAGTTCTTC
TRBJ2-7 | NA | TRBV14 | TRBD2 | CASSQQLLAGGGEQYF | TGTGCCAGCAGCCAGCAGCTACTAGCGGGAGGGGGCGAGCAGTACTTC
TRBJ2-5 | few | TRBV5-1 | NA | CASSLGRGGLETQYF | TGCGCCAGCAGCTTGGGCAGGGGAGGATTAGAGACCCAGTACTTC
TRBJ2-2 | few | TRBV28 | TRBD1 | CASRENRGLANTGELFF | TGTGCCAGCAGGGAAAACAGGGGCCTCGCGAACACCGGGGAGCTGTTTTTT
TRBJ2-7 | NA | TRBV30 | NA | CAWNSDRRGYEQYF | TGTGCCTGGAATTCGGACAGGAGGGGATACGAGCAGTACTTC
TRBJ2-5 | few | TRBV5-1 | NA | CASSLGLLTTQETQYF | TGCGCCAGCAGCTTAGGGCTTCTAACGACTCAAGAGACCCAGTACTTC
TRBJ2-7 | NA | TRBV15 | NA | CATSRGPAVSGYEQYF | TGTGCCACCAGCAGAGGCCCGGCAGTGTCAGGCTACGAGCAGTACTTC
TRBJ1-1 | NA | TRBV6-1 | NA | CASSLQGGGMAFF | TGTGCCAGCAGTCTCCAGGGTGGGGGGATGGCTTTCTTT
TRBJ2-1 | NA | TRBV9 | TRBD2 | CASSVEASGSFPRFF | TGTGCCAGCAGCGTAGAGGCTAGCGGGAGTTTCCCCAGGTTCTTC
TRBJ2-3 | few | TRBV20-1 | TRBD2 | CSARGGTATDTQYF | TGCAGTGCTCGGGGAGGGACCGCCACAGATACGCAGTATTTT